The clone carrying this TCR beta chain showed up just once. Clones were read by immunoSEQ multiplex PCR, and TCRdb kept only the in-frame ones, dropping some. This table has tens of thousands of clones, around three quarters appearing once. The data stem from a study of blood T cell repertoires in COVID-19. Germline V gene data show CDR1 as ENHRY and CDR2 as SYGVKD. V lost 7 bases, J lost 5 bases, and 11 bases lay in between. The CDR3 consists of 13 residues. The TCR was taken from a man between 60 and 75 years old with acute or convalescent COVID-19. Sequenced: peripheral blood. The chain is built from TRBV10-3 and TRBJ2-2, with D uncertain. The CDR3 coding sequence is TGTGCCATCACCCCAGGAAGAACCGGGGAGCTGTTTTTT. Protein sequence: CAITPGRTGELFF.